This T cell receptor beta chain emerged from a study of monozygotic twins with inflammatory bowel disease. Looked up from germline, CDR1 is KGHDR and CDR2 is SFDVKD. The CDR3 consists of 14 residues. TCRdb reanalyzed the 5' RACE reads, giving one entry per CDR3 protein sequence and no DNA. The sample shows around 140,000 distinct CDR3 sequences, and 2.4% sits with its ten largest clones. The chain is built from TRBV24-1 and TRBJ2-7; TCRdb indicates TRBD1, and absent DNA this call remains unverified. The clonotype was recovered from a human donor with ulcerative colitis or Crohn's disease, or a healthy co-twin of an affected twin (not recorded which). The sample taken for sequencing was blood. The CDR3: CATSDPGQGDEQYF.